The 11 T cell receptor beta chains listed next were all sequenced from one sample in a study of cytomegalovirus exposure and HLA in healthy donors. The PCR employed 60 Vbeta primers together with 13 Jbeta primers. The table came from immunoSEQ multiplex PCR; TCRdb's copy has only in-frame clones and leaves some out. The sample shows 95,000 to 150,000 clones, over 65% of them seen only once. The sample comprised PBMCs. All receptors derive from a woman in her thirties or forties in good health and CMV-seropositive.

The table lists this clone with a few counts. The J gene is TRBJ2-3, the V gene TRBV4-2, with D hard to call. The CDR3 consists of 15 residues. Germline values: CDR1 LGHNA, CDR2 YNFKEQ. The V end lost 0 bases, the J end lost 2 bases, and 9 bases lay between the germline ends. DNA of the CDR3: TGTGCCAGCAGCCAAGATTATTCTACCACAGATACGCAGTATTTT. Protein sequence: CASSQDYSTTDTQYF.

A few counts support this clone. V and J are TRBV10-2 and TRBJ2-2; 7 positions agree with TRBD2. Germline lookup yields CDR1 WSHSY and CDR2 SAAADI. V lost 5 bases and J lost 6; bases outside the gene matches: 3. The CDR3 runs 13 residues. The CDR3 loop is CASSSTSSGELFF. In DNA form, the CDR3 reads TGCGCCAGCAGTTCGACTAGCTCCGGGGAGCTGTTTTTT.

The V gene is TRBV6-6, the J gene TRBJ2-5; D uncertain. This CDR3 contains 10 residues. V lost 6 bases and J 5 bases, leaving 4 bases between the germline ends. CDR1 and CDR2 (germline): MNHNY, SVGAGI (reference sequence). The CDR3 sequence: CASRRETQYF. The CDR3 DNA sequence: TGTGCCAGCAGACGGGAGACCCAGTACTTC.

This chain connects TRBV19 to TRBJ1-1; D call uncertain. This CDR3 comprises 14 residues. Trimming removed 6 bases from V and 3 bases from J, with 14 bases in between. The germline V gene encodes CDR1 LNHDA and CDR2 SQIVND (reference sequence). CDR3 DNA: TGTGCCAGTAGAGATAATTACCGGGACACTGAAGCTTTCTTT. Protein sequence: CASRDNYRDTEAFF.

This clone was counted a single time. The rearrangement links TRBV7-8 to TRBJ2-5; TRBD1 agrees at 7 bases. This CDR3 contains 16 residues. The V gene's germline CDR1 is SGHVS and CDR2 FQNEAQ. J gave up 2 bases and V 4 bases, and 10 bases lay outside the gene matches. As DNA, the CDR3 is TGTGCCAGCAGCTCAGACCGGCTCAGGGGGCAAGAGACCCAGTACTTC. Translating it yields CASSSDRLRGQETQYF.

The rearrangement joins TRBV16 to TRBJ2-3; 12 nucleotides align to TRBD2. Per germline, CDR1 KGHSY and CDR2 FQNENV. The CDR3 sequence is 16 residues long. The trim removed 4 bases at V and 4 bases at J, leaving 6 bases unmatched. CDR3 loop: CASSPMTSGGSDTQYF. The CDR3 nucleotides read TGTGCCAGCAGCCCGATGACTAGCGGGGGATCAGATACGCAGTATTTT.

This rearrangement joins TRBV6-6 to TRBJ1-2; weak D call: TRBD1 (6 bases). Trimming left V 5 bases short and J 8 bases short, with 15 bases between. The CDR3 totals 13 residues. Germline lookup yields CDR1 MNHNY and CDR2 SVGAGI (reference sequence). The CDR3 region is CASSPRGLTGYTF. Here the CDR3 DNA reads TGTGCCAGCAGTCCAAGGGGGTTAACAGGCTACACCTTC.

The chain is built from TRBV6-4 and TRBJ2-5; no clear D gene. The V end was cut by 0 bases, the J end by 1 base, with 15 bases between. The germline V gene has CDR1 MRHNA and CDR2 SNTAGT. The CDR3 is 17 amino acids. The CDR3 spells CASSDSAQFRIQETQYF. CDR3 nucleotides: TGTGCCAGCAGTGACTCAGCCCAATTCAGGATCCAAGAGACCCAGTACTTC.

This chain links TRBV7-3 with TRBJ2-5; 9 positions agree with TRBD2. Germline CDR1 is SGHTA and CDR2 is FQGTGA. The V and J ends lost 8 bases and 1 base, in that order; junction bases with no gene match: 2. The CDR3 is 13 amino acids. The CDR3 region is CASASGAQETQYF. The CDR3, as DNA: TGTGCCAGCGCTAGCGGGGCCCAAGAGACCCAGTACTTC.

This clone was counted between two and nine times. The CDR3 region is CASSRSGGITEAFF. CDR3 in DNA: TGTGCCAGCAGCAGATCCGGGGGGATCACTGAAGCTTTCTTT. The gene calls are TRBV25-1 and TRBJ1-1, with D perhaps matching TRBD1 (5 bases). Trimming took off 6 bases at V and 4 bases at J, with 15 bases between the two ends. CDR1 and CDR2 (germline): MGHDK, SYGVNS. This CDR3 region has 14 residues.

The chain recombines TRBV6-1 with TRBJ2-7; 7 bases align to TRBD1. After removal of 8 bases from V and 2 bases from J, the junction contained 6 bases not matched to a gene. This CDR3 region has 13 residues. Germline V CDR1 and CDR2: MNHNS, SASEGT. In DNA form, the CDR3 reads TGTGCCAGCGATGACAGGGTAGCCTACGAGCAGTACTTC. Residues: CASDDRVAYEQYF.